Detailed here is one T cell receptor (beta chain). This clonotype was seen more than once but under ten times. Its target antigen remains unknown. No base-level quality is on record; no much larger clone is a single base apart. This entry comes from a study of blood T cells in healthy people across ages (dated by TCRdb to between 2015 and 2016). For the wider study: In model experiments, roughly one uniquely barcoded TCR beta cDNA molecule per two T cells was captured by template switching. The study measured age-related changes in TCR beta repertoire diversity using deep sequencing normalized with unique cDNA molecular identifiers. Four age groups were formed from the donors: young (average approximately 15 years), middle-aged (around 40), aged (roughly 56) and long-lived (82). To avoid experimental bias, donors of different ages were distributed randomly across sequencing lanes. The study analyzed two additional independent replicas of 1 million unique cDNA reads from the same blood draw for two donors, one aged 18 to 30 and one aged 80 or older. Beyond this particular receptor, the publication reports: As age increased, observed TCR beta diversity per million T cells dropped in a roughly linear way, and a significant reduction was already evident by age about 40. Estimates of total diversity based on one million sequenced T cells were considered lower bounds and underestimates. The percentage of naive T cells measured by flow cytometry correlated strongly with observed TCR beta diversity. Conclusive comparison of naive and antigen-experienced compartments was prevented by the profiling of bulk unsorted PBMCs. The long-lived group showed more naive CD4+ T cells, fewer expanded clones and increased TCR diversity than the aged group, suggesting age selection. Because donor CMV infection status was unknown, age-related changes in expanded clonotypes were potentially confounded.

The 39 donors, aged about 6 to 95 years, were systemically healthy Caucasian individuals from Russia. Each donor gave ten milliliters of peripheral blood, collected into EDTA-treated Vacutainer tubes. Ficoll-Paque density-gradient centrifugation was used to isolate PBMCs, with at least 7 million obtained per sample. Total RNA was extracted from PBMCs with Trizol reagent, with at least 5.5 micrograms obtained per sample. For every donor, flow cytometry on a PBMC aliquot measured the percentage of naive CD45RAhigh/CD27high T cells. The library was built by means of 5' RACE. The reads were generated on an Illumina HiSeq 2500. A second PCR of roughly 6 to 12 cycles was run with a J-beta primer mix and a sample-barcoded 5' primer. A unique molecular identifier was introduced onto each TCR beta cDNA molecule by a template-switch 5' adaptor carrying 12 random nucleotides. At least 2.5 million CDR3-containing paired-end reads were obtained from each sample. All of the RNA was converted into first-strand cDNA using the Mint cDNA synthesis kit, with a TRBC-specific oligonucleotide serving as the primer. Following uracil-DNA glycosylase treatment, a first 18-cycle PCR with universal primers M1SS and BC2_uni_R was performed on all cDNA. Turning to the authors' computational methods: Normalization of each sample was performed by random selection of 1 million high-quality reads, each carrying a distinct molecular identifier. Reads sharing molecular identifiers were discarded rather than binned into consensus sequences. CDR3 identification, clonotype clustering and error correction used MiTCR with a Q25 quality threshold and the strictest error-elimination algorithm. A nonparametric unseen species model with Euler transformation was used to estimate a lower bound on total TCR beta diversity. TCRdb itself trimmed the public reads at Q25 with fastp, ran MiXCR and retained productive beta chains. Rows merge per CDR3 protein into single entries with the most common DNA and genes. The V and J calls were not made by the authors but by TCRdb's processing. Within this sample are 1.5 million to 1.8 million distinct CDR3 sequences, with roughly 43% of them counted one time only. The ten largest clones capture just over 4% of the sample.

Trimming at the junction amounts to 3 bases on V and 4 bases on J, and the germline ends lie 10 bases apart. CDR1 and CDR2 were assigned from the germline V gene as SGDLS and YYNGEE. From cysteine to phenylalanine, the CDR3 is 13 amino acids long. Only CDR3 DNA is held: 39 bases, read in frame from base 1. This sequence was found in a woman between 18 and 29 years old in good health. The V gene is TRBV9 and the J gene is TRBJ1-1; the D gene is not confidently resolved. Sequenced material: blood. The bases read TGTGCCAGCAGCGAGAGAAGAGGCACTGAAGCTTTCTTT. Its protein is CASSERRGTEAFF.